Shown below are 21 T cell receptor beta chains from a single sample sequenced in a study of blood T cells in healthy people across ages. Using a J-beta primer mix together with a sample-barcoded 5' primer, a second PCR was run for about 6 to 11 cycles. A single record per CDR3 protein comes from TCRdb applying MiXCR to the 5' RACE reads. The repertoire holds around 1,800,000 distinct CDR3 sequences, with about two fifths as singletons. Source material: blood. The receptor set was obtained from a human donor in good health.

This chain connects TRBV10-3 to TRBJ2-7; D uncertain. This CDR3 is built from 12 residues. Germline-derived CDR1 and CDR2 are ENHRY and SYGVKD. V was shortened by 5 bases and J by 3 bases, with 8 bases between the two germline ends. This CDR3 is CAISSEGYEQYF. In nucleotides, the CDR3 is TGTGCCATCAGTTCTGAAGGCTACGAGCAGTACTTC.

The sample holds one count of this clonotype. The chain is built from TRBV28 and TRBJ2-5, with TRBD1 identical over 11 bases. Germline V gene lookup returns CDR1 MDHEN and CDR2 SYDVKM. The V and J ends lost 6 bases and 3 bases, in that order; junction bases with no gene match: 18. The CDR3 consists of 19 residues. This CDR3 reads CASSTHRGTGGRWEETQYF. The CDR3 bases are TGTGCCAGCAGCACCCATCGTGGGACAGGGGGACGTTGGGAAGAGACCCAGTACTTC.

The genes are TRBV27 and TRBJ2-7; D is unclear. This CDR3 contains 14 residues. V was clipped by 11 bases and J by 0 bases, with 17 bases between them. The V gene's germline CDR1 is MNHEY and CDR2 SMNVEV (reference sequence). The CDR3 nucleotides read TGTGCCCAGCAGTTCTCCCCGAACTCCTACGAGCAGTACTTC. This gives the protein CAQQFSPNSYEQYF.

As concerns this clonotype: At one of its ends the junction is not consistent with the germline gene, which may arise from a read error. J is TRBJ2-4 and V is TRBV5-1, with 7 nucleotides matching TRBD2. The J call may be in error: the DNA end matches TRBJ2-7 better. Germline CDR1 is SGHRS and CDR2 is YFSETQ. The CDR3 runs to 17 residues. In nucleotides, the CDR3 is TGCACCAGCAGCTTGTCCCGGTCGTCTAGCGGACGAAACGAGCAGTACTTC. Translating gives CTSSLSRSSSGRNEQYF.

This clonotype was seen a single time. V is TRBV7-2 and J is TRBJ2-3; a possible D gene is TRBD2 (6 bases). The V gene lost 5 bases and the J gene lost 4 bases, with 16 bases spanning the gap. The germline V gene encodes CDR1 SGHTA and CDR2 FQGNSA. CDR3 length: 15 residues. The CDR3 sequence: CASSPNAWGADTQYF. CDR3 in DNA: TGTGCCAGCAGCCCCAATGCTTGGGGGGCAGATACGCAGTATTTT.

This rearrangement joins TRBV6-2 or TRBV6-3 to TRBJ2-1; D is possibly TRBD2 (5 bases). Trimming left V 2 bases short and J 2 bases short, with 7 bases between. Germline CDR1 and CDR2: MNHEY and SVGEGT. CDR3 length: 14 amino acids. The CDR3 DNA follows: TGTGCCAGCAGTTACCTCGGGGCCTACAATGAGCAGTTCTTC. Amino acid sequence: CASSYLGAYNEQFF.

About this clonotype: One end of the junction does not line up with germline, which may come from a read error. This CDR3 is CASGLGAYGNQPQHF. For the CDR3, the DNA is TGTGCCAGCGGTTTGGGGGCCTATGGCAATCAGCCCCAGCATTTT. The chain couples TRBV12-3 or TRBV12-4 to TRBJ1-5, with D possibly being TRBD1 (6 bases). The CDR3 has 15 amino acids.

Only a few counts were recorded for this clonotype. The J gene is TRBJ2-3, the V gene TRBV7-3; 7 bases line up with TRBD1. Per the germline V gene, CDR1 is SGHTA and CDR2 is FQGTGA. V trimming: 4 bases; J trimming: 0 bases; junction bases outside the gene matches: 4. The CDR3 extends over 15 amino acids. This CDR3 reads CASSYTGASTDTQYF. In DNA form, the CDR3 reads TGTGCCAGCAGCTACACAGGGGCGAGCACAGATACGCAGTATTTT.

This chain connects TRBV12-3 or TRBV12-4 to TRBJ2-1; tentatively, D is TRBD1 or TRBD2 (5 bases each). The CDR3 length is 17 residues. Trimming left V 5 bases short and J 0 bases short, with 17 bases between. In nucleotides, the CDR3 is TGTGCCAGCAGTCTCGGGACCCTACCCGTCTCCTACAATGAGCAGTTCTTC. Encoded protein: CASSLGTLPVSYNEQFF.

This clonotype was observed a few times. CDR3: CASSAAGSSYNEQFF. DNA for the CDR3: TGTGCCAGCAGCGCAGCGGGGAGCTCCTACAATGAGCAGTTCTTC. V gene TRBV7-2 combines with J gene TRBJ2-1; 7 bases fit TRBD2. Looked up from germline, CDR1 is SGHTA and CDR2 is FQGNSA. V lost 5 bases to trimming and J lost 0 bases; unmatched junction nucleotides: 4. The CDR3 covers 15 residues.

This clonotype has just a few counts. The rearrangement joins TRBV20-1 to TRBJ2-4; 10 positions agree with TRBD1. TRBJ2-7 matches the DNA end more closely, so the J call is doubtful. In germline, CDR1 is DFQATT, CDR2 SNEGSKA (reference sequence). The CDR3 consists of 14 residues. CDR3 sequence: CSAQGTGDLYEQYF. Written as DNA, the CDR3 is TGCAGTGCGCAAGGGACAGGGGACTTGTACGAGCAGTACTTC.

The genes are TRBV11-2 and TRBJ2-5; TRBD2 matches at 10 bases. The CDR3 runs 16 residues. In germline, CDR1 is SGHAT, CDR2 FQNNGV. The V gene end was trimmed by 3 bases and the J gene end by 5 bases; junction bases not matched to a gene: 9. The CDR3 here is CASSFLGLAGVETQYF. For the CDR3, the DNA is TGTGCCAGCAGCTTTTTGGGTCTAGCGGGGGTGGAGACCCAGTACTTC. Full variable domain (remainder filled in from reference TRBV11-2 and TRBJ2-5): EAGVAQSPRYKIIEKRQSVAFWCNPISGHATLYWYQQILGQGPKLLIQFQNNGVVDDSQLPKDRFSAERLKGVDSTLKIQPAKLEDSAVYLCASSFLGLAGVETQYFGPGTRLLVL.

This chain links TRBV20-1 with TRBJ1-4, with D possibly TRBD1 on 5 matching bases. In germline, CDR1 is DFQATT, CDR2 SNEGSKA (reference sequence). This CDR3 comprises 12 residues. Trimming pared 0 bases from V and 8 bases from J, leaving 7 bases between. The CDR3 region has the DNA TGCAGTGCTAGAGAGGGGCCGGAAAAACTGTTTTTT. It yields the protein CSAREGPEKLFF.

This clonotype appeared a few times. V usage is TRBV2 and J usage is TRBJ1-1, with D uncertain. V gave up 7 bases and J gave up 2 bases, with 11 bases separating them. This CDR3 has 13 residues. Per germline, CDR1 SNHLY and CDR2 FYNNEI. The CDR3 here is CASKSQENTEAFF. The CDR3 coding sequence is TGTGCCAGCAAGTCCCAAGAAAACACTGAAGCTTTCTTT.

The chain links TRBV9 to TRBJ1-2, with TRBD1 matching 7 bases. The CDR3 totals 15 residues. Germline CDR1 reads SGDLS; CDR2 reads YYNGEE. The junction had 5 bases not matched to a gene; V was cut back by 2 bases and J by 1 base. The CDR3 is CASSVPGGDNYGYTF. The CDR3 DNA is TGTGCCAGCAGCGTCCCAGGGGGGGATAACTATGGCTACACCTTC.

The chain combines TRBV7-9 with TRBJ1-2; unclear D gene. With 5 bases removed from V and 2 bases from J, the gap between germline ends came to 21 bases. Germline lookup yields CDR1 SEHNR and CDR2 FQNEAQ (reference sequence). The CDR3 is 17 residues long. CDR3 residues: CASSRVAGPDQNYGYTF. The CDR3 DNA follows: TGTGCCAGCAGCCGTGTGGCCGGGCCGGACCAAAACTATGGCTACACCTTC.

This clonotype was found a few times. Relative to the germline gene, one junction end is altered; a read error may explain this. V usage is TRBV7-2 and J usage is TRBJ1-4; D unresolved. The CDR3 is 17 amino acids. Germline values: CDR1 SGHTA, CDR2 FQGNSA. CDR3 amino acids: CAGSLEAPPQGREKLFF. CDR3 nucleotide sequence: TGTGCCGGCAGCTTAGAAGCGCCCCCACAAGGGAGGGAAAAACTGTTTTTT.

This clonotype turned up a few times. V usage is TRBV18 and J usage is TRBJ2-3; D not resolved. Germline V lookup: CDR1 KGHSH, CDR2 LQKENI. The CDR3 has 14 residues. V was clipped by 4 bases and J by 6 bases, with 14 bases between them. The CDR3 nucleotides are TGTGCCAGCTCACAATCAACGGTAGGGGATACGCAGTATTTT. Its translation: CASSQSTVGDTQYF.

The chain recombines TRBV6-5 with TRBJ2-1; D ambiguous. Trimming took 0 bases from V and 10 from J, leaving 28 bases between them. Germline V gene sequence: CDR1 MNHEY, CDR2 SVGAGI. This CDR3 region has 19 residues. The CDR3 protein is CASSYSPPKKVKDSEEQFF. The CDR3 DNA reads as TGTGCCAGCAGTTACTCACCCCCAAAAAAGGTAAAGGATTCAGAAGAGCAGTTCTTC.

The V and J genes are TRBV20-1 and TRBJ2-3; the D is unclear. The germline CDR1 and CDR2 sequences are DFQATT and SNEGSKA (reference sequence). CDR3 length equals 14 residues. The V and J ends lost 2 bases and 0 bases respectively, with 9 bases between them. The CDR3 loop is CSARRRTSTDTQYF. The CDR3 nucleotides are TGCAGTGCTAGACGCAGAACTAGCACAGATACGCAGTATTTT.

The chain couples TRBV9 to TRBJ1-6; no reliable D call. The germline gives CDR1 SGDLS, CDR2 YYNGEE. CDR3 length: 12 residues. The V gene lost 2 bases and the J gene lost 6 bases, with 3 bases spanning the gap. The CDR3 reads CASSVSNSPLHF. The CDR3 DNA reads TGTGCCAGCAGCGTTAGTAATTCACCCCTCCACTTT. Together with reference TRBV9 and TRBJ1-6, the CDR3 gives the full variable domain: DSGVTQTPKHLITATGQRVTLRCSPRSGDLSVYWYQQSLDQGLQFLIQYYNGEERAKGNILERFSAQQFPDLHSELNLSSLELGDSALYFCASSVSNSPLHFGNGTRLTVT.